This TCR beta chain was obtained from a study of T cell repertoires in cytomegalovirus infection. Overall study findings and caveats: Clonotypes of TCR beta that were HLA-C-restricted and CMV-specific dominated the ex vivo response.

There are 15 residues in the CDR3. Trimming took off 0 bases at V and 5 bases at J, with 16 bases between the two ends. Looked up from germline, CDR1 is DFQATT and CDR2 is SNEGSKA (reference sequence). TCRdb recomputed calls from the reads with MiXCR, one row per CDR3 protein. The sample lists fewer than 400,000 distinct CDR3 sequences; around a sixth were seen once. Comments on this clonotype: Its specificity is unknown.

Sequencing was performed on PBMCs. The genes are TRBV20-1 and TRBJ2-5; D tentatively reads TRBD1 or TRBD2 (5 bases each). This sequence originates from a human donor in good health (CMV status not recorded). Some clones in this sample may be carry-over from other donors' samples. The DNA of the CDR3 is TGCAGTGCTAGAGAAAAAAGAGGGGCCGTCGAGACCCAGTACTTC. This sequence encodes CSAREKRGAVETQYF.